Shown below are 21 T cell receptor beta chains from a single sample sequenced in a study. TCRdb re-derived calls from the 5' RACE reads in MiXCR, one entry per CDR3 protein. The sample records tens of thousands of distinct CDR3 sequences, about 25% being singletons. Cells sorted as Tregs were CD4+, CD25+ and CD127-/low. Sequenced material: tumor-infiltrating Tregs sorted from the breast tumor. The receptors were sampled from a female donor with breast cancer.

The rearrangement links TRBV25-1 to TRBJ2-7; TRBD2 agrees at 7 bases. The trim removed 3 bases at V and 2 bases at J, leaving 16 bases unmatched. Germline values: CDR1 MGHDK, CDR2 SYGVNS. The CDR3 spans 18 residues. The CDR3 region is CASSDPRLSSGETYEQYF. CDR3 DNA sequence: TGTGCCAGCAGTGACCCAAGACTATCCAGCGGGGAGACCTACGAGCAGTACTTC.

This clonotype turned up a few times. This rearrangement joins TRBV20-1 to TRBJ2-1; 14 positions match TRBD2. J was trimmed by 7 bases and V by 3 bases; bases with no gene match: 8. This CDR3 comprises 16 residues. CDR1 and CDR2 (germline): DFQATT, SNEGSKA (reference sequence). The CDR3 sequence is CSARRLAGGRRNEQFF. In DNA, the CDR3 is TGCAGTGCTAGGCGACTAGCGGGAGGGCGACGGAATGAGCAGTTCTTC.

A few counts support this clonotype. The chain has TRBV5-4 and TRBJ2-2; D tentatively reads TRBD1 or TRBD2 (5 bases each). Trimming shortened V by 2 bases and J by 2 bases, and 7 bases separated the two germline ends. Per germline, CDR1 SGHNT and CDR2 YYREEE (reference sequence). The CDR3 is made up of 14 amino acids. The CDR3 spells CASSLRDNTGELFF. As DNA, the CDR3 is TGTGCCAGCAGCTTAAGGGACAACACCGGGGAGCTGTTTTTT.

This clonotype appeared a few times. V gene TRBV4-2 combines with J gene TRBJ2-1; either TRBD1 or TRBD2 may fit D (5 bases each). There are 13 residues in the CDR3. V lost 1 base and J 5 bases, leaving 6 bases between the germline ends. Germline V CDR1 and CDR2: LGHNA, YNFKEQ. CDR3 residues: CASSQVGDNEQFF. The CDR3 DNA reads as TGTGCCAGCAGCCAAGTGGGGGACAATGAGCAGTTCTTC.

DNA of the CDR3: TGTGCCAGCAGCTTCTCCGGGACAGGGGAGGTCGAGCAGTACTTC. Protein: CASSFSGTGEVEQYF. The J gene is TRBJ2-7, the V gene TRBV11-1; 10 bases are shared with TRBD1. CDR3 size: 15 residues. Germline V lookup: CDR1 SGHAT, CDR2 FQDESV (reference sequence). Germline trimming cut 3 bases from V and 6 bases from J; bases unmatched to any gene: 8.

V is TRBV4-2 and J is TRBJ1-1; D gene ambiguous. The CDR3 spans 15 residues. Germline CDR1 is LGHNA and CDR2 is YNFKEQ. Trimming shortened V by 1 base and J by 9 bases, and 18 bases separated the two germline ends. The CDR3 region has the DNA TGTGCCAGCAGCCAAGCACGCAAGGGAGGAACTAAAGCTTTCTTT. This codes for CASSQARKGGTKAFF.

The J gene is TRBJ2-5, the V gene TRBV4-2, with 11 bases fitting TRBD2. V lost 0 bases, J lost 5 bases, and 2 bases stayed unmatched. The CDR3 runs to 15 residues. Germline V CDR1 and CDR2: LGHNA, YNFKEQ. In nucleotides, the CDR3 is TGTGCCAGCAGCCAAGATAGCGGGGGGGCGGAGACCCAGTACTTC. Translation gives CASSQDSGGAETQYF.

The rearrangement joins TRBV6-1 to TRBJ2-2, with D tentatively TRBD2 (6 bases). Germline CDR1 and CDR2: MNHNS and SASEGT. CDR3 length equals 14 residues. V shed 6 bases and J shed 3 bases, with 11 bases lying between them. The CDR3 loop reads CASRGDFYTGELFF. In DNA form, the CDR3 reads TGTGCCAGCAGGGGGGACTTTTACACCGGGGAGCTGTTTTTT.

This rearrangement joins TRBV12-3 or TRBV12-4 to TRBJ1-1; 7 bases line up with TRBD1. The J segment lost 8 bases and the V segment lost 7 bases, leaving 13 bases of the junction unmatched. The CDR3 is made up of 14 amino acids. The CDR3 reads CASTRQGAWGEAFF. The CDR3 DNA reads TGTGCCAGCACCAGACAGGGAGCTTGGGGAGAAGCTTTCTTT.

This clonotype was detected a few times. V gene TRBV6-2 or TRBV6-3 combines with J gene TRBJ2-3, with D perhaps matching TRBD2 (5 bases). Trimming stripped 6 bases from V and 4 bases from J, with 14 bases between. The CDR3 consists of 14 residues. Germline V gene lookup returns CDR1 MNHEY and CDR2 SVGEGT. The DNA for the CDR3 is TGTGCCAGCAGCCCGACTACAAGGGCAGATACGCAGTATTTT. This encodes CASSPTTRADTQYF.

This clonotype was observed at least ten times. The chain recombines TRBV7-2 with TRBJ1-5, with D perhaps matching TRBD1 (5 bases). Germline V gene lookup returns CDR1 SGHTA and CDR2 FQGNSA. The CDR3 length is 15 residues. The V end lost 5 bases, the J end lost 3 bases, and 14 bases lay between the germline ends. CDR3 residues: CASSVAGRNNQPQHF. The CDR3 region has the DNA TGTGCCAGCAGCGTCGCGGGACGGAACAATCAGCCCCAGCATTTT.

This clonotype was recorded a few times. V is TRBV4-3 and J is TRBJ2-6, with D unclear. CDR1 is LGHNA and CDR2 is YSLEER in the germline V gene. Trimming took off 0 bases at V and 4 bases at J, with 16 bases between the two ends. This CDR3 is 18 amino acids long. The CDR3 nucleotides read TGCGCCAGCAGCCAAGATTGGGCATCCTTAGGGGGGGCCAACGTCCTGACTTTC. As protein: CASSQDWASLGGANVLTF.

This chain connects TRBV3-1 to TRBJ2-7; 12 positions agree with TRBD1. Trimming took 6 bases from V and 4 from J; bases not matched to a gene: 4. The CDR3 is made up of 14 amino acids. Germline-derived CDR1 and CDR2 are LGHDT and YNNKEL (reference sequence). In DNA, the CDR3 is TGTGCCAGCAGTCGGGACAGGGGGCCTTACGAGCAGTACGTC. This encodes CASSRDRGPYEQYV.

Many counts were recorded for this clonotype. This chain connects TRBV4-3 to TRBJ2-5; D not certain. The CDR3 spans 14 residues. V lost 0 bases and J 7 bases, leaving 12 bases between the germline ends. Germline-derived CDR1 and CDR2 are LGHNA and YSLEER. The CDR3 here is CASSQEALSGTQYF. CDR3 DNA: TGCGCCAGCAGCCAAGAAGCACTCTCGGGGACCCAGTACTTC.

This clonotype was seen repeatedly, ten times or more. J is TRBJ1-2 and V is TRBV5-1; D gene ambiguous. V was clipped by 0 bases and J by 5 bases, with 11 bases between them. CDR3 size: 14 residues. Germline assignment: CDR1 SGHRS and CDR2 YFSETQ. CDR3 nucleotides: TGCGCCAGCAGCTTGGAAGTGGGGAGTTATGGCTACACCTTC. It is translated as CASSLEVGSYGYTF.

V and J are TRBV7-9 and TRBJ1-2; 8 nucleotides agree with TRBD1. J gave up 7 bases and V 8 bases, and 18 bases lay outside the gene matches. The V gene's germline CDR1 is SEHNR and CDR2 FQNEAQ (reference sequence). The CDR3 has 16 residues. In DNA form, the CDR3 reads TGTGCCAGCGATTCCGGGACAGGATGGGGGGAACGTGGCTACACCTTC. Its translation is CASDSGTGWGERGYTF. The full variable domain, its missing parts supplied by reference TRBV7-9 and TRBJ1-2, is DTGVSQNPRHKITKRGQNVTFRCDPISEHNRLYWYRQTLGQGPEFLTYFQNEAQLEKSRLLSDRFSAERPKGSFSTLEIQRTEQGDSAMYLCASDSGTGWGERGYTFGSGTRLTVV.

In its sample, this clonotype was seen a few times. A much larger clone differs by one base, so this may be a read error. V is TRBV7-2 and J is TRBJ2-7; 7 nucleotides align to TRBD2. Germline assignment: CDR1 SGHTA and CDR2 FQGNSA. V was pared by 5 bases and J by 6 bases, with 4 bases of the junction left unmatched. There are 12 residues in the CDR3. This CDR3 reads CASSVRGGEQYF. DNA of the CDR3: TGTGCCAGCAGCGTACGCGGGGGCGAGCAGTACTTC.

This clonotype occurred a few times. This rearrangement joins TRBV24-1 to TRBJ2-5; maybe TRBD2 (6 bases). CDR3 size: 12 residues. Germline loops: CDR1 KGHDR, CDR2 SFDVKD. The germline V and J ends were trimmed by 9 bases and 5 bases, with 12 bases remaining between them. CDR3 loop: CATRGSGETQYF. The DNA of the CDR3 is TGTGCCACCCGGGGGTCGGGGGAGACCCAGTACTTC.

This clonotype was observed a handful of times. This chain joins TRBV6-5 and TRBJ2-7; D gene ambiguous. The germline V gene encodes CDR1 MNHEY and CDR2 SVGAGI. CDR3 length: 14 amino acids. V gave up 2 bases and J gave up 6 bases, with 14 bases separating them. CDR3 in DNA: TGTGCCAGCAGTTACGACCGACTTAGCTCCGAGCAGTACTTC. As protein: CASSYDRLSSEQYF.

A few counts support this clonotype. The chain couples TRBV7-3 to TRBJ2-3, with D possibly matching TRBD2 (7 bases). The germline V gene encodes CDR1 SGHTA and CDR2 FQGTGA. V was clipped by 6 bases and J by 6 bases, with 25 bases between them. This CDR3 is built from 17 residues. CDR3 loop: CASSYSEGGRSGDTQYF. The CDR3 nucleotides are TGTGCCAGCAGTTATAGTGAGGGGGGGCGATCGGGCGATACGCAGTATTTT.

The chain is built from TRBV12-3 or TRBV12-4 and TRBJ1-1; maybe TRBD1 (6 bases). Trimming took off 6 bases at V and 4 bases at J, with 18 bases between the two ends. The CDR3 extends over 15 amino acids. CDR3 sequence reads: CASRADSSGGTEAFF. CDR3 DNA sequence: TGTGCCAGCAGGGCGGACAGTTCCGGGGGCACTGAAGCTTTCTTT.